The source of this T cell receptor (beta chain) is a study of blood T cell repertoires in COVID-19. This CDR3 contains 16 residues. Trimming took off 1 base at V and 2 bases at J, with 10 bases between the two ends. Germline V gene data show CDR1 as SGHRS and CDR2 as YFSETQ. Measured with immunoSEQ multiplex PCR; TCRdb has only the in-frame clones, and not every one. In the table there are 90,000 to 120,000 clones, approximately 88% of which are singletons. The sample taken for sequencing was peripheral blood. The V call is TRBV5-1, the J call TRBJ2-6; TRBD2 might be the D (5 bases). The clonotype was recovered from a man in his forties or fifties with active or convalescent COVID-19. The CDR3 loop is CASSLSAGAGANVLTF. The CDR3 coding sequence is TGCGCCAGCAGCTTGTCTGCCGGGGCTGGGGCCAACGTCCTGACTTTC.